Following are 23 T cell receptor beta chains from one sample sequenced in a study of Graves' ophthalmopathy and Graves' hyperthyroidism. The TCR beta CDR3 regions underwent amplification from RNA transcripts. Second-round multiplex PCR followed a first-round RT-PCR using HTBI primers. TCRdb reanalysed the multiplex PCR reads using MiXCR and keeps one entry per CDR3 protein. The table lists a few hundred thousand distinct CDR3 sequences, under 45% of them singletons. Sequencing used peripheral blood or thyroid tissue (not recorded which). These receptors were obtained from an adult man with Graves' hyperthyroidism.

Ten or more counts support this clonotype. This chain connects TRBV14 to TRBJ2-5; the D is unclear. Trimming left V 3 bases short and J 5 bases short, with 4 bases between. Germline loops: CDR1 SGHDN, CDR2 FVKESK. The CDR3 has 11 residues. CDR3 DNA: TGTGCCAGCAGCCACAGCGAGACCCAGTACTTC. This encodes CASSHSETQYF.

The J gene is TRBJ1-1, the V gene TRBV3-1; D might be TRBD1 (5 bases). Germline CDR1 reads LGHDT; CDR2 reads YNNKEL (reference sequence). The ends were cut back, 0 bases at V and 10 bases at J, with 18 bases in the middle. This CDR3 has 15 residues. CDR3 in DNA: TGTGCCAGCAGCCAAGATCGGGGGGACGGTGGGGGAGCTTTCTTT. Residues: CASSQDRGDGGGAFF.

Ten or more counts support this clonotype. V gene TRBV20-1 combines with J gene TRBJ2-7; TRBD2 matches 11 bases. Germline CDR1 and CDR2: DFQATT and SNEGSKA (reference sequence). This CDR3 is 14 amino acids long. With V trimmed by 2 bases and J by 4 bases, 4 bases remained unmatched. CDR3 coding DNA: TGCAGTGCTAGACCTTGGACTAGCGGGTACGAGCAGTACTTC. Residues: CSARPWTSGYEQYF.

This clonotype appeared once. The chain recombines TRBV7-9 with TRBJ2-7; 10 bases line up with TRBD1. Germline CDR1 and CDR2: SEHNR and FQNEAQ (reference sequence). V dropped 5 bases and J dropped 3; count of bases not matched to a gene: 7. This CDR3 comprises 15 residues. CDR3 sequence: CASSPKDRGDYEQYF. The DNA for the CDR3 is TGTGCCAGCAGCCCCAAGGACAGGGGGGACTACGAGCAGTACTTC.

Notes on this clonotype: A much bigger clone sits one base away, suggesting this may be a read error. This chain uses TRBV4-1 with TRBJ1-2; D uncertain. The CDR3 runs 14 residues. Per the germline V gene, CDR1 is MGHRA and CDR2 is YSYEKL. V was pared by 2 bases and J by 5 bases, with 12 bases between. The CDR3 nucleotides read TGCGCCAGCAGCCAACAGTCCGCCCCTTATGGCTACACCTTC. Translation: CASSQQSAPYGYTF.

This clonotype was seen repeatedly, ten times or more. The genes are TRBV2 and TRBJ1-6; tentative D call: TRBD1 (5 bases). Germline V gives CDR1 SNHLY, CDR2 FYNNEI. The V and J ends lost 2 bases and 8 bases respectively, with 13 bases between them. This CDR3 region has 15 residues. The CDR3 region is CASSERGGAYSPLHF. In DNA, the CDR3 is TGTGCCAGCAGTGAACGGGGGGGTGCGTATTCACCCCTCCACTTT. Looking up the rest from reference TRBV2 and TRBJ1-6 gives the full variable domain: EPEVTQTPSHQVTQMGQEVILRCVPISNHLYFYWYRQILGQKVEFLVSFYNNEISEKSEIFDDQFSVERPDGSNFTLKIRSTKLEDSAMYFCASSERGGAYSPLHFGNGTRLTVT.

This clonotype was observed at least ten times. The chain has TRBV2 and TRBJ2-7; no definite D call. Germline assignment: CDR1 SNHLY and CDR2 FYNNEI. The V end lost 4 bases, the J end lost 3 bases, and 4 bases lay between the germline ends. The CDR3 sequence is 11 residues long. This CDR3 reads CASSVGYEQYF. CDR3 nucleotide sequence: TGTGCCAGCAGTGTTGGCTACGAGCAGTACTTC.

As regards this clonotype: One end of the junction fails to match germline, which may point to a read error. The genes are TRBV7-2 and TRBJ1-1; TRBD1 aligns across 10 bases. The germline V gene encodes CDR1 SGHTA and CDR2 FQGNSA. This CDR3 contains 14 residues. CDR3 sequence (DNA): TGCGCCAGCAGCTTGATGACAGGGGGCGAGGGAGCTTTCTTT. It codes for CASSLMTGGEGAFF.

This clonotype was counted ten times or more. The chain is built from TRBV7-9 and TRBJ1-6; 7 bases agree with TRBD1. CDR1 and CDR2 (germline): SEHNR, FQNEAQ (reference sequence). The V gene end was trimmed by 4 bases and the J gene end by 6 bases; junction bases not matched to a gene: 9. This CDR3 has 16 residues. As DNA, the CDR3 is TGTGCCAGCAGCTCCTCTCAGGGGGAGATTAATTCACCCCTCCACTTT. It specifies CASSSSQGEINSPLHF.

This clonotype was found a few times. The chain has TRBV5-1 and TRBJ2-6; no clear D gene. Germline loops: CDR1 SGHRS, CDR2 YFSETQ. CDR3 length equals 15 residues. V shed 3 bases and J shed 0 bases, with 7 bases lying between them. CDR3 coding DNA: TGCGCCAGCAGCTCCGACGTCTCTGGGGCCAACGTCCTGACTTTC. It yields the protein CASSSDVSGANVLTF.

Turning to this clonotype: One end of the junction varies from germline; a read error may be responsible. The chain uses TRBV10-3 and TRBJ2-7; 9 bases line up with TRBD1. TRBJ2-1 explains the end of the DNA better; the J call may be wrong. This CDR3 has 15 residues. Germline CDR1 reads ENHRY; CDR2 reads SYGVKD. The chain's CDR3 is CASSQSDRGGYEQFF. CDR3 coding DNA: TGTGCCAGCAGTCAATCGGACAGGGGAGGGTATGAGCAGTTCTTC.

The rearrangement joins TRBV7-8 to TRBJ1-1; 7 nucleotides match TRBD1. After removal of 1 base from V and 3 bases from J, the junction contained 8 bases not matched to a gene. Germline CDR1 reads SGHVS; CDR2 reads FQNEAQ. The CDR3 spans 16 residues. DNA of the CDR3: TGTGCCAGCAGCTTAGTAGGGGACAGTTGGGACACTGAAGCTTTCTTT. Translation gives CASSLVGDSWDTEAFF.

Many counts were recorded for this clonotype. V gene TRBV12-3 or TRBV12-4 combines with J gene TRBJ2-5; D may be TRBD1 (5 bases). This CDR3 has 14 amino acids. V was shortened by 8 bases and J by 1 base, with 14 bases between the two germline ends. The CDR3 sequence is CASAKDTSQETQYF. Written as DNA, the CDR3 is TGTGCCAGCGCGAAGGACACCAGCCAAGAGACCCAGTACTTC.

The sample holds many counts of this clonotype. The chain links TRBV5-1 to TRBJ2-5, with TRBD1 matching 9 bases. After removal of 3 bases from V and 4 bases from J, the junction contained 4 bases not matched to a gene. The CDR3 extends over 14 amino acids. CDR1 and CDR2 (germline): SGHRS, YFSETQ. CDR3 sequence (DNA): TGCGCCAGCAGCTGGGGACAGGGCCGAGAGACCCAGTACTTC. It yields the protein CASSWGQGRETQYF.

This clonotype was found many times. V is TRBV19 and J is TRBJ1-4, with no clear D. Germline V gene sequence: CDR1 LNHDA, CDR2 SQIVND (reference sequence). Trimming left V 4 bases short and J 0 bases short, with 12 bases between. CDR3 length equals 16 residues. For the CDR3, the DNA is TGTGCCAGTAGTACCCGGACTTCAGCAACTAATGAAAAACTGTTTTTT. Encoded protein: CASSTRTSATNEKLFF.

The chain has TRBV20-1 and TRBJ2-1, with D perhaps TRBD2 (5 bases). Trimming took 0 bases from V and 6 from J, leaving 9 bases between them. CDR1 DFQATT and CDR2 SNEGSKA come from the germline V gene (reference sequence). This CDR3 region has 13 residues. CDR3 amino acids: CSAREGALNEQFF. Written as DNA, the CDR3 is TGCAGTGCTAGAGAGGGAGCACTCAATGAGCAGTTCTTC.

This clonotype was counted many times. The rearrangement links TRBV9 to TRBJ1-4; 10 bases are shared with TRBD1. V lost 4 bases, J lost 0 bases, and 6 bases stayed unmatched. The CDR3 is made up of 17 amino acids. The germline gives CDR1 SGDLS, CDR2 YYNGEE. As DNA, the CDR3 is TGTGCCAGCAGCAGACAGGGGGCTGTTGCAACTAATGAAAAACTGTTTTTT. Translated: CASSRQGAVATNEKLFF.

The V and J genes are TRBV20-1 and TRBJ1-2; D may be TRBD1 (5 bases). In germline, CDR1 is DFQATT, CDR2 SNEGSKA (reference sequence). The CDR3 totals 14 residues. CDR3 sequence reads: CSTHTGTVNYGYTF. CDR3 coding DNA: TGCAGCACCCATACCGGGACTGTTAACTATGGCTACACCTTC.

The sample holds many counts of this clonotype. The rearrangement joins TRBV5-1 to TRBJ2-7; 11 bases are a match to TRBD1. Germline V gene data show CDR1 as SGHRS and CDR2 as YFSETQ. The CDR3 consists of 15 residues. The V segment lost 3 bases and the J segment 6 bases; nucleotides outside the gene matches: 8. DNA for the CDR3: TGCGCCAGCAGCTCCAGGACAGGGGGCGCAGGCGAGCAGTACTTC. This sequence encodes CASSSRTGGAGEQYF.

This sequence joins TRBV10-3 and TRBJ1-2, with D possibly being TRBD1 (5 bases). Trimming shortened V by 5 bases and J by 0 bases, and 16 bases separated the two germline ends. Germline V gene lookup returns CDR1 ENHRY and CDR2 SYGVKD. The CDR3 sequence is 16 residues long. In DNA, the CDR3 is TGTGCCATCAGTTACCTGACAGTAGCTTCTAACTATGGCTACACCTTC. Amino acids: CAISYLTVASNYGYTF.

This clonotype was observed at least ten times. The V call is TRBV5-1, the J call TRBJ1-6; 7 nucleotides align to TRBD1. Trimming took 4 bases from V and 5 from J; bases not matched to a gene: 6. Germline V gene data show CDR1 as SGHRS and CDR2 as YFSETQ. CDR3 size: 15 residues. The CDR3 protein is CASSGMTGNNSPLHF. The CDR3, as DNA: TGCGCCAGCAGCGGAATGACAGGGAATAATTCACCCCTCCACTTT.

A remark on this clonotype: A much larger clone differs by one base, so this may be a read error. V gene TRBV5-1 combines with J gene TRBJ1-2, with 8 bases fitting TRBD1. CDR1 SGHRS and CDR2 YFSETQ come from the germline V gene. The CDR3 contains 15 residues. V shed 4 bases, J shed 4 bases, and the junction held 9 bases outside the gene matches. CDR3 sequence (DNA): TGCGCCAGCAGCCTTGGACAGGGAAGGAGCTATGGCTACACCTTC. It is translated as CASSLGQGRSYGYTF.

This sequence joins TRBV24-1 and TRBJ1-5; the D gene is possibly TRBD1 (5 bases). The germline gives CDR1 KGHDR, CDR2 SFDVKD. V shed 4 bases and J shed 4 bases, with 13 bases lying between them. CDR3 length: 15 amino acids. The CDR3 nucleotides read TGTGCCACCAGTGAGGGGGGGAAGGGAAATCAGCCCCAGCATTTT. This encodes CATSEGGKGNQPQHF.